This T cell receptor (beta chain) was obtained from a study of identical twins. General study findings and limits: Out-of-frame alpha sequences common to twins were enriched for low generation probability. With abundant cord blood beta clonotypes, insertions were fewer; memory repertoires showed no such pattern.

In its sample, this clonotype was seen many times. The antigen is undetermined. V lost 3 bases and J 3 bases, leaving 6 bases between the germline ends. The CDR3 sequence is 13 residues long. Germline CDR1 and CDR2: MNHEY and SVGEGT. In TCRdb, the 5' RACE reads were re-called with MiXCR into one record per CDR3 protein. The table shows 410,000 or so distinct CDR3 sequences, with less than 20% occurring only once. V and J are TRBV6-2 or TRBV6-3 and TRBJ1-5, with D hard to call. This sequence was found in a man aged 50-59 years in good health. Sequencing was carried out using naive T cells sorted from blood. The CDR3 loop reads CASSYWFNQPQHF. The CDR3 DNA sequence: TGTGCCAGCAGTTATTGGTTCAATCAGCCCCAGCATTTT.